This note documents a single TCR beta chain sequence. Its antigen remains undetermined. The record has no base qualities; no much larger clone is one base away. Compared with germline, V lacks 0 bases and J lacks 2 bases; bases without a gene match: 8. The CDR3 numbers 17 residues from cysteine through phenylalanine. Only the CDR3 DNA stays, 51 bases, in frame from base 1. For CDR1 and CDR2, the germline V gene lists MRHNA and SNTAGT. These data originate in a study of shared clonotypes between healthy human individuals (dated by TCRdb to 2020 to 2021). About the study as a whole: The cohort comprised a couple of women and a few men aged 18 to 49 years. For each donor, CD4 naive and CD4 memory were each run on three plates, CD8 naive on two plates, and CD8 memory on one plate. To estimate repertoire size and how much clonotypes are shared between individuals, the study performed deep sequencing of blood TCR repertoires from about five healthy adults. To increase sequencing depth and limit assay-specific biases, TCR repertoire library preparation and sequencing were carried out by different laboratories using diverse techniques. Leukapheresis yielded between about 0.8 and 9.5 billion PBMCs per donor.

Study-wide findings and limitations: Rarefaction of sorted-subset datasets indicated incomplete sequencing despite the large sequencing depth. Across four donors, around 5% of naive CD4, 3.5% of naive CD8, approximately 2.5% of memory CD4, and about 0.4% of memory CD8 clonotypes were shared. Sampling was restricted to blood, and TCR repertoires in tissues likely differ from the TCR repertoires found in blood. Compared with non-shared clonotypes, clonotypes shared by all four sorted-subset donors had higher generation probabilities. Naive subsets generally had larger estimated clonotype richness than memory subsets. The small number of donors limited the genetic and exposure-history diversity represented. Based on pairwise subsampling, the degree of clonotype sharing among donors was expected to be affected by sequencing depth.

Donors were healthy HIV-negative adults with no recently reported acute infections or vaccinations. Every donor was a Caucasian adult living in Nashville, Tennessee, USA. CD4+ T cells were enriched by magnetic negative selection, after which naive cells were positively selected on CD45RA and the negative fraction was taken as the memory subset. Blood was obtained by leukapheresis, after which PBMCs were separated by Ficoll-Histopaque density gradient centrifugation and cryopreserved in liquid nitrogen vapor phase. Purity and quantity of every magnetically sorted T cell population were checked by analytical flow cytometry. Genomic DNA was isolated from every sorted fraction and measured by UV absorbance on a Nanodrop 2000c. Using the deep immunoSEQ assay, multiplex PCR amplified TCR CDR3 regions from genomic DNA. Extracted genomic DNA from each cell subset was spread evenly across all wells of several immunoSEQ 96-well plates, with each plate serving as a replicate. Each replicate PCR for sorted subsets received around 210 ng genomic DNA, equal to about 30,000 T cell genomes. Purified libraries were quantified with a Qubit 3.0 fluorometer, sized on a Bioanalyzer 2100, and re-quantified with the KAPA Library Quantification kit. Every immunoSEQ 96-well plate was sequenced on a separate single-read 150-cycle Illumina NextSeq 550 flow cell. The source study handled its data this way. Because the immunoSEQ output included only junctional sequences and no quality scores, the filtering could not be the same as the filtering used for full-length reads. Sequences were annotated with PyIR, a Python wrapper for IgBLAST v1.9, using IMGT germline references to assign V/J genes and CDR3. Reads were removed for weak V/J assignments (E-value above 1e-6), missing CDR3, stop codons, out-of-frame junctions, or ambiguous translated residues. V3J clonotypes were defined as sequences sharing an identical inferred V gene, J gene, and CDR3 amino acid sequence. To compute the percentage overlap between repertoires, the number of shared unique clonotypes was divided by the size of the smaller repertoire. Repertoire richness was assessed with RTK rarefaction, the Chao1 estimator, and Recon v2.1 estimates of unobserved clonotypes. Generation probabilities were computed with OLGA for all TCRbeta clonotypes obtained by the gDNA method from a handful of donors. Here the immuneACCESS table is served through TCRdb, limited to in-frame sequences with V and J called. Missing clones are a known gap in these copies; in checked studies unresolved V genes cover under half, and the rest lacks a known reason. The V and J calls and the clone size are those of that table, but D and trimming were determined from the DNA. The sample profile shows more than 2,000,000 clones; around 94% of them were found once. Of the sample, around 0.14% falls within the top ten clones.

Sequencing was carried out using naive CD4+ T cells sorted from blood. Interpreted using the paper, the cell subset or site label stands for: CD45RA+ positively selected. The source is a man aged 18 to 29 in good health. The receptor chain draws on TRBV6-4 and TRBJ2-3, with 7 bases in between that match TRBD1. The bases are TGTGCCAGCAGTGACTCGCGCCGGGACAGTACCACAGATACGCAGTATTTT. Its translation is CASSDSRRDSTTDTQYF.